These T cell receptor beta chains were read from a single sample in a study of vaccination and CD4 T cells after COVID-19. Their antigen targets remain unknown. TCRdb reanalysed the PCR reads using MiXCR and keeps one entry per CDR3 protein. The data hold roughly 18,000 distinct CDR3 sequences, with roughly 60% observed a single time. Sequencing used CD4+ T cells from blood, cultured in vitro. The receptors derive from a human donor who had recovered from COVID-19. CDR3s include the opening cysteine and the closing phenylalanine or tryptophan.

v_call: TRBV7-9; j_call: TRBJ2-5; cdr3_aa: CASSSGQGRSTQYF
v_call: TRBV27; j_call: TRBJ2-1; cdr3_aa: CASSFPGAASSYNEQFF
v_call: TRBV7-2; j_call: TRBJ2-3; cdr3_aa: CASSGRAGGDTQYF
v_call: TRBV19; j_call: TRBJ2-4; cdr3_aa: CASTGTGGNIQYF
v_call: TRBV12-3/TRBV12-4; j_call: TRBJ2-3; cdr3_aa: CASSLTLAGGQGDTQYF
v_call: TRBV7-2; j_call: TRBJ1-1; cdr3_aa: CASSYGRNTEAFF
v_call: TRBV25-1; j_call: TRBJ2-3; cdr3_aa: CASSDPTSTDTQYF
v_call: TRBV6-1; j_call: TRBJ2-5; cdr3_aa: CASTDSGRADETQYF
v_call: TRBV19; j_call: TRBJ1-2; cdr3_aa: CASSIVGNGYTF
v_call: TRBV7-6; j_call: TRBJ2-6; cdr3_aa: CASSLVGRAGANVLTF
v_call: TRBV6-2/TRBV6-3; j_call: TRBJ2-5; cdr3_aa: CASSSLTGMSGGTQYF
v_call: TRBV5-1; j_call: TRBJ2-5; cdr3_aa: CASSLGLGRGRETQYF
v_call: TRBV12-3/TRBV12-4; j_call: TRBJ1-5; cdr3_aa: CASSFGRSDQPQHF
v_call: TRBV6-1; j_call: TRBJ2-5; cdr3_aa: CASSVGLAGGKETQYF
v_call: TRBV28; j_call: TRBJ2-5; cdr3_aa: CASKRQGGETQYF
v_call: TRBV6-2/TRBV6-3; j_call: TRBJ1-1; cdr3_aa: CASSSSTGGHPMNTEAFF
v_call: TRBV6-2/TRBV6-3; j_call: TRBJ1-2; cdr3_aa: CAIKGIRYGYTF
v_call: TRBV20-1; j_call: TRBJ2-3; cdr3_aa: CSARDRGGTDTQYF
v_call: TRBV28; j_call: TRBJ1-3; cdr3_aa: CASTQGRAGNTIYF
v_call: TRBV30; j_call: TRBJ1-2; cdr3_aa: CAWTPKGQNYGYTF
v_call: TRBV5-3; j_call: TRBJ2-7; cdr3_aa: CARFDGAPRSSSYEQYF
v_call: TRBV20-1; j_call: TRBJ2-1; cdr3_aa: CSARLGAGGAYNEQFF
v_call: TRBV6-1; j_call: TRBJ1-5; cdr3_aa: CASSRQGYSNQPQHF
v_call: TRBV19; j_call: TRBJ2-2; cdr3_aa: CASSIVRIPGELFF
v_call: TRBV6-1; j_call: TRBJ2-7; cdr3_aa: CASILGQSYEQYF
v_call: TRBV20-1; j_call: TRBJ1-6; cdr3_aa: CSANGGGGLDNSPLHF
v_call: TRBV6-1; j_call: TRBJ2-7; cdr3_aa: CASSSPGGYEQYF
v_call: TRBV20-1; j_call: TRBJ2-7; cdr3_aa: CSATGPPGAGGMGDEQYF
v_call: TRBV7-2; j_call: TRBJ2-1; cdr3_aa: CASSPVSAHYNEQFF
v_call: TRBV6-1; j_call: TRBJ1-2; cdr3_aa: CASRTGQGNYGYTF